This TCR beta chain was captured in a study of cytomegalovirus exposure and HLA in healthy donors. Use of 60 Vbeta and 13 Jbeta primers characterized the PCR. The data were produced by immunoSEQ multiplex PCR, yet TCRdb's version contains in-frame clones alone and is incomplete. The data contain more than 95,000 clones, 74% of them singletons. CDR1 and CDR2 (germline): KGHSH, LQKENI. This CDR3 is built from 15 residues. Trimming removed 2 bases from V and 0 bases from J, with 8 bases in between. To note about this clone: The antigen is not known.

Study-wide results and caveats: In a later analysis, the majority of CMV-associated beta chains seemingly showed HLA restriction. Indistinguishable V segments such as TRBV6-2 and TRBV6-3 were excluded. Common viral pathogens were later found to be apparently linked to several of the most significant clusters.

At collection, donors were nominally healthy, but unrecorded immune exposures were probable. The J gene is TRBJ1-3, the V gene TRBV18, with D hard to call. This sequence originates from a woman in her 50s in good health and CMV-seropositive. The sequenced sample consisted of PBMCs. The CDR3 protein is CASSPTGSSGNTIYF. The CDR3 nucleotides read TGTGCCAGCTCACCAACGGGATCCTCTGGAAACACCATATATTTT.